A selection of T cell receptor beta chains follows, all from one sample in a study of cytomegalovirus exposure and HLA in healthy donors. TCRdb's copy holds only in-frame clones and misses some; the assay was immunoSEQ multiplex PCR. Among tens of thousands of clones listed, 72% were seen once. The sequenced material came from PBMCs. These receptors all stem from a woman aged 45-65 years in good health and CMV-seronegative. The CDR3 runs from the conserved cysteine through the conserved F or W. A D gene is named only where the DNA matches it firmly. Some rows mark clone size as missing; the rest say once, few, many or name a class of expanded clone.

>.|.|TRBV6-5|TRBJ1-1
TGTGCCAGCAGTCAGTTAGGAGCGAACACTGAAGCTTTCTTT
CASSQLGANTEAFF
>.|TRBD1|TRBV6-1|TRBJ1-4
TGTGCCAGCAGAACAGAGGGGGACAGCCAAAAACTGTTTTTT
CASRTEGDSQKLFF
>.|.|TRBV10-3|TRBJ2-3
TGTGCCACCGGGGGATCAGATACGCAGTATTTT
CATGGSDTQYF
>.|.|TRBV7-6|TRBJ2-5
TGTGCCAGCAGCCTAGGAGAAGTACGGACCCAGTACTTC
CASSLGEVRTQYF
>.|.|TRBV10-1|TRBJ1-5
TGCGCCATCAGACTATCTTCGAGCTCGTCGGTTCAGCCCCAGCATTTT
CAIRLSSSSSVQPQHF
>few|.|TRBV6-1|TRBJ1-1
TGTGCCAGCAGTGAATATTCGGGGACTGAAGCTTTCTTT
CASSEYSGTEAFF
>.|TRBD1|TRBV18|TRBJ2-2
TGTGCCAGCTCACCATCGGCAGGGGGATCTTCCGGGGAGCTGTTTTTT
CASSPSAGGSSGELFF
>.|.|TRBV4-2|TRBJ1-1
TGTGCCAGCAGCCCAGATCCAGGATACACTGAAGCTTTCTTT
CASSPDPGYTEAFF
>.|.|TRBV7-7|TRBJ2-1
TGTGCCAGCAGCCCGACGGAAGGAGCGTTCAATGAGCAGTTCTTC
CASSPTEGAFNEQFF
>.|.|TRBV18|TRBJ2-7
TGTGCCAGCTCACCAGACAGTTCCTACGAGCAGTACTTC
CASSPDSSYEQYF
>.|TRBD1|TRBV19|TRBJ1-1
TGTGCCAGTAGTGAACAGGGGGCGAACACTGAAGCTTTCTTT
CASSEQGANTEAFF
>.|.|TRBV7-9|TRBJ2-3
TGTGCCAGCAGCTTAGCGCTAGAGGGCCGGACAGATACGCAGTATTTT
CASSLALEGRTDTQYF
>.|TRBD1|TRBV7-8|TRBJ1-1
TGTGCCAGCAGCTTTCAGCTCTCAGGGGGAACTGAAGCTTTCTTT
CASSFQLSGGTEAFF
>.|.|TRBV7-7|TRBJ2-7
TGTGCCAGCACCCCGGTAGTCCGAATTTCCTACGAGCAGTACTTC
CASTPVVRISYEQYF
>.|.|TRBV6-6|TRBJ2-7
TGTGCCAGCAGCCCAGGGATCCACGAGCAGTACTTC
CASSPGIHEQYF
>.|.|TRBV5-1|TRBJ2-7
TGCGCCAGCAGCGGGGGAGGGGGGGCTTACGAGCAGTACTTC
CASSGGGGAYEQYF
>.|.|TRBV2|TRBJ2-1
TGTGCCAGCAGTGTGGCGGGAAAGGATGAGCAGTTCTTC
CASSVAGKDEQFF
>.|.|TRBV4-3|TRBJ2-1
TGCGCCAGCAGCCAGGACTTGACTAGGACGGCCAATGAGCAGTTCTTC
CASSQDLTRTANEQFF
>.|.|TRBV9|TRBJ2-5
TGTGCCAGCAGCGTAGGTGTCGGGGAACAGACCCAGTACTTC
CASSVGVGEQTQYF
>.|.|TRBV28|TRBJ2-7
TGTGCCAGCAGGGCTCCCGGAGGGTCTGGAGGTTCCTACGAGCAGTACTTC
CASRAPGGSGGSYEQYF
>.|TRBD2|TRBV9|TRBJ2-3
TGTGCCAGCAGCTCTGGACTAGTCACAGATACGCAGTATTTT
CASSSGLVTDTQYF
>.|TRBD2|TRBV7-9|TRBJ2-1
TGTGCCAGCAGCTGGGGTACTAGCGGGAGGGCTAATGAGCAGTTCTTC
CASSWGTSGRANEQFF
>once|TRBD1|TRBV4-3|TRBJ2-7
TGCGCCAGCAGCCAAGATTGGGACAGCTCCTACGAGCAGTACTTC
CASSQDWDSSYEQYF
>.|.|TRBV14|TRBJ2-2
TGTGCCAGCAGCCCCCGTTGGAGTGCCGGGGAGCTGTTTTTT
CASSPRWSAGELFF
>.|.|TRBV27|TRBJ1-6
TGTGCCAGCAGTTTTCGGCAGGGGAGTACGGTTAATTCACCCCTCCACTTT
CASSFRQGSTVNSPLHF
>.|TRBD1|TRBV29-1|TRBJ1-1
TGCAGCGTTGCTAGGCAGGGGGCTGGTGAAGCTTTCTTT
CSVARQGAGEAFF
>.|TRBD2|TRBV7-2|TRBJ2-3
TGTGCCAGCAGCTTAGCAGCGGGGGGGCAAGGAGATACGCAGTATTTT
CASSLAAGGQGDTQYF
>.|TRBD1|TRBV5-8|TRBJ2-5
TGTGCCAGCAGCTTGGAACAGGGGGCGGCGGAGACCCAGTACTTC
CASSLEQGAAETQYF
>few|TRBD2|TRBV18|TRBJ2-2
TGTGCCAGCTCACAGGGACTAGCGGCCACGTCCGGGGAGCTGTTTTTT
CASSQGLAATSGELFF
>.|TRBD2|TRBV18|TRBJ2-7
TGTGCCAGCTCACCAACTAGCGGGAGCTACGAGCAGTACTTC
CASSPTSGSYEQYF
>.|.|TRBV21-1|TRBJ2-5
TGTGCCAGCAGCAATCATTCCGGAGAGGACCAAGAGACCCAGTACTTC
CASSNHSGEDQETQYF
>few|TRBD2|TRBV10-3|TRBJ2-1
TGTGCCATCAGGTCGACTAGCGGGGAATGGAAGCAGTTCTTC
CAIRSTSGEWKQFF
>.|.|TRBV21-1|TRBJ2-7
TGTGCCAGCAGCCGGACTAGCGTGCCCTACGAGCAGTACTTC
CASSRTSVPYEQYF
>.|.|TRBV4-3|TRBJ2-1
TGCGCCAGCAGCCAAGGACGGGGGAGCTCCTACAATGAGCAGTTCTTC
CASSQGRGSSYNEQFF
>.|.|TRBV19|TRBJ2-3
TGTGCCAGTAGTATAGATCTTCGGGCAGATACGCAGTATTTT
CASSIDLRADTQYF
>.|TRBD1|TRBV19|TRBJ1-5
TGTGCCAGTTGGACAGGGTGGGGTCAGCCCCAGCATTTT
CASWTGWGQPQHF
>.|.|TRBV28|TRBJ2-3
TGTGCCAGCAGCTCCTCTAGCACAGATACGCAGTATTTT
CASSSSSTDTQYF
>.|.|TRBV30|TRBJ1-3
TGTGCCTGGAGCCAGACAGGCTACACCATATATTTT
CAWSQTGYTIYF
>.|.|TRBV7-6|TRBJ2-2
TGTGCCAGCAGCTTCAAGAGGAACACCGGGGAGCTGTTTTTT
CASSFKRNTGELFF
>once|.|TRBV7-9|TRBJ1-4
TGTGCCAGCAGCTCACAGGGTATATGGGAAAAACTGTTTTTT
CASSSQGIWEKLFF